Listed below are T cell receptor beta chains from one sample, sequenced in a study of blood T cell repertoires in COVID-19. TCRdb's table, derived via immunoSEQ multiplex PCR, lists solely in-frame clones and lacks some. Found here are roughly 45,000 clones, 86% of them singletons; the top ten hold 2% to 3%. Sequenced: peripheral blood. These receptors all stem from a woman of 80 years or more with COVID-19, enrolled during active disease. Both conserved end residues are part of each CDR3. The D gene is left open where the match is weak. Size is stated for part of the rows, as once, few or many counts, or as a class when the clone is expanded.

CDR3 length,J gene,V gene,D gene,clone size,CDR3 DNA,CDR3 protein
16,TRBJ1-1,TRBV19,NA,once,TGTGCCAGTAGAAAAGGAGCCGGGACATTGAACACTGAAGCTTTCTTT,CASRKGAGTLNTEAFF
14,TRBJ1-4,TRBV7-2,NA,NA,TGTGCCACCTGCCCCCTCAACCACGAGGAAAAACTGTTTTTT,CATCPLNHEEKLFF
14,TRBJ1-1,TRBV28,NA,NA,TGTGCCAGCAGCCTCCCGGGGGGCAACACTGAAGCTTTCTTT,CASSLPGGNTEAFF
15,TRBJ1-2,TRBV19,NA,NA,TGTGCCAGTAGTTTCTTAGGGGCCCAGAACTATGGCTACACCTTC,CASSFLGAQNYGYTF
12,TRBJ1-2,TRBV5-5,NA,NA,TGTGCCAGCAGCCATTCTAACTATGGCTACACCTTC,CASSHSNYGYTF
15,TRBJ1-2,TRBV27,TRBD1,NA,TGTGCCAGCAGCACCACAGGGGGCGGCCTCTATGGCTACACCTTC,CASSTTGGGLYGYTF
15,TRBJ2-7,TRBV18,NA,once,TGTGCCAGCTCACCAGGAGGAGGCAATGCCTACGAGCAGTACTTC,CASSPGGGNAYEQYF
16,TRBJ1-4,TRBV28,NA,once,TGTGCCAGCAGTTTATATTCCGTCCCAACTAATGAAAAACTGTTTTTT,CASSLYSVPTNEKLFF
15,TRBJ1-3,TRBV18,NA,once,TGTGCCAGCTCACCAATCGTGGGCCCGGTGGACACCATATATTTT,CASSPIVGPVDTIYF
15,TRBJ2-5,TRBV5-1,TRBD2,NA,TGCGCCAGCAGCTCCCTAGCGGGAGGGTCAGAGACCCAGTACTTC,CASSSLAGGSETQYF
15,TRBJ2-4,TRBV6-5,TRBD1,once,TGTGCCAGCAGCCGAAACAGGGGCCTGGGGAACATTCAGTACTTC,CASSRNRGLGNIQYF
17,TRBJ2-5,TRBV5-5,TRBD2,NA,TGTGCCAGCAGCTCCAAGGGGCGGCGGGGGGCAGGGGAGACCCAGTACTTC,CASSSKGRRGAGETQYF
13,TRBJ2-7,TRBV6-6,NA,NA,TGTGCCAGCAGTTTCATAATAGGGGGCGAGCAGTACTTC,CASSFIIGGEQYF
15,TRBJ2-2,TRBV9,NA,NA,TGTGCCAGCAGCGTAGGGCCGGGTTCCACCGGGGAGCTGTTTTTT,CASSVGPGSTGELFF
14,TRBJ2-2,TRBV27,NA,NA,TGTGCCAGCAGTCGACAGGCGAACACCGGGGAGCTGTTTTTT,CASSRQANTGELFF
18,TRBJ2-7,TRBV4-1,NA,NA,TGCGCCAGCAGCCAAGATGCCTCTGCGGCGGGACCCTCCTACGAGCAGTACTTC,CASSQDASAAGPSYEQYF
15,TRBJ2-1,TRBV20-1,TRBD2,NA,TGCAGTGCTAGTCAAGCGGGGGCCATCGGGGATGAGCAGTTCTTC,CSASQAGAIGDEQFF
16,TRBJ2-1,TRBV29-1,NA,NA,TGCAGCGTTCAGGTGGGGCAGGGTGTGTCAATGGGCCGAGAGTTCTTC,CSVQVGQGVSMGREFF
14,TRBJ2-3,TRBV5-1,NA,NA,TGCGCCAGCAGCTTGGGCGTGAGCCGGGATACGCAGTATTTT,CASSLGVSRDTQYF
17,TRBJ2-1,TRBV5-4,TRBD2,NA,TGTGCCAGCAGCTTGGGACTAGCGGTTAGCTCCTACAATGAGCAGTTCTTC,CASSLGLAVSSYNEQFF
14,TRBJ1-2,TRBV3-1/TRBV3-2,NA,NA,TGTGCCAGCAGACAAAGGAAGGCGGCCTATGGCTACACCTTC,CASRQRKAAYGYTF
14,TRBJ2-3,TRBV7-2,NA,NA,TGTGCCAGCAGCTTAGGTAGGGGCTTGGATACGCAGTATTTT,CASSLGRGLDTQYF
15,TRBJ1-4,TRBV6-5,NA,once,TGTGCCAGCACGGGCCAGGGGTGGACAAATGAAAAACTGTTTTTT,CASTGQGWTNEKLFF
17,TRBJ2-3,TRBV5-1,NA,NA,TGCGCCAGCAGCCCCAGTTCGAATACCCCTAGCACAGATACGCAGTATTTT,CASSPSSNTPSTDTQYF
14,TRBJ2-2,TRBV19,NA,NA,TGTGCCAGTAGGGACTGGCAGGACACCGGGGAGCTGTTTTTT,CASRDWQDTGELFF
14,TRBJ2-5,TRBV28,NA,NA,TGTGCCAGCAGTTTAACGGGGTCGTGGGAGACCCAGTACTTC,CASSLTGSWETQYF
15,TRBJ1-5,TRBV5-5,NA,once,TGTGCCAGCAGCTGGGGGCGGTCAGCCAATCAGCCCCAGCATTTT,CASSWGRSANQPQHF
17,TRBJ2-3,TRBV7-8,TRBD2,NA,TGTGCCAGCAGCTTAGCGGTCGGCGGGGGTCCCACAGATACGCAGTATTTT,CASSLAVGGGPTDTQYF
16,TRBJ2-7,TRBV7-9,TRBD1,NA,TGTGCCAGCAGCGCAGCCCCAGGGGGCAGGATTTACGAGCAGTACTTC,CASSAAPGGRIYEQYF
14,TRBJ2-5,TRBV28,NA,NA,TGTGCCGTTGCGGCGGAAATGTACCAAGAGACCCAGTACTTC,CAVAAEMYQETQYF
14,TRBJ1-1,TRBV6-5,TRBD1,NA,TGTGCCAGCAGCTCAACAGGGGGCAACACTGAAGCTTTCTTT,CASSSTGGNTEAFF
16,TRBJ1-5,TRBV18,NA,NA,TGTGCCAGCTCACCAGACTCGGCAGGGGTAAAACAGCCCCAGCATTTT,CASSPDSAGVKQPQHF
14,TRBJ1-3,TRBV7-9,TRBD1,NA,TGTGCCAGCAGAGGGGACAGTCCTGGAAACACCATATATTTT,CASRGDSPGNTIYF
16,TRBJ1-1,TRBV5-1,TRBD1,once,TGCGCCAGCAGCAAAATACAGGGGGAGGAGAACACTGAAGCTTTCTTT,CASSKIQGEENTEAFF
16,TRBJ1-1,TRBV28,TRBD1,once,TGTGCCAGCAGGCCATTCACCGGGACAGGGTCCCATGAAGCTTTCTTT,CASRPFTGTGSHEAFF
15,TRBJ2-7,TRBV6-2/TRBV6-3,TRBD1,NA,TGTGCCAGCAGACCTAACAGGGGGCCGCGATACGAGCAGTACTTC,CASRPNRGPRYEQYF
18,TRBJ1-4,TRBV19,NA,NA,TGTGCCAGTAGTATCGGACAGCCCCAGTTATCGACTAATGAAAAACTGTTTTTT,CASSIGQPQLSTNEKLFF
15,TRBJ2-7,TRBV5-1,TRBD1,few,TGCGCCAGCGCCTACGGGACAGGGACCCCCTACGAGCAGTACTTC,CASAYGTGTPYEQYF
18,TRBJ2-6,TRBV5-1,NA,few,TGCGCCAGCAGCTTGGTTGGGGGGATCCTCTCTGGGGCCAACGTCCTGACTTTC,CASSLVGGILSGANVLTF
13,TRBJ1-1,TRBV19,NA,NA,TGTGCCAGTAGCCCCGGGGAGAACACTGAAGCTTTCTTT,CASSPGENTEAFF
19,TRBJ1-6,TRBV5-1,TRBD1,NA,TGCGCCAGCAGCGCCGGGACAGATACGTTCAGCTCCTATAATTCACCCCTCCACTTT,CASSAGTDTFSSYNSPLHF
16,TRBJ1-5,TRBV7-9,TRBD1,few,TGTGCCAGCAGCCCCGGGACAGGGATCGGCAATCAGCCCCAGCATTTT,CASSPGTGIGNQPQHF
16,TRBJ2-1,TRBV7-9,TRBD1,NA,TGTGCCAGCAGCTTAGCAGGTGGGACAGGGTACAATGAGCAGTTCTTC,CASSLAGGTGYNEQFF
14,TRBJ1-5,TRBV30,NA,once,TGTGCCTGGAGTCCAGGGATAAGCAATCAGCCCCAGCATTTT,CAWSPGISNQPQHF
14,TRBJ1-2,TRBV7-8,NA,NA,TGTGCCAGCAGCCGAAGTCGGGGGGAATATGGCTACACCTTC,CASSRSRGEYGYTF
15,TRBJ2-3,TRBV7-2,TRBD2,NA,TGTGCCAGCAGCCCTAGCGGGGGTCCCACGAATACGCAGTATTTT,CASSPSGGPTNTQYF